The 31 T cell receptor beta chains below come from one sample, sequenced in a study of human T cells and chemical hapten exposure. A single record per CDR3 protein comes from TCRdb applying MiXCR to the RACE reads. The sample shows around 69,000 distinct CDR3 sequences, roughly 9.2% of them seen only once. The time point was: patch test 1, 2 weeks after DPC sensitization. Documented treatment: therapeutic diphenylcyclopropenone sensitization with weekly scalp DPC. Sequencing used whole blood, obtained in connection with sensitization to the hapten diphenylcyclopropenone (DPC). Receptors were obtained from a woman aged 35 to 49 with alopecia areata. Some clones in this sample may be carry-over from other donors' samples.

This clonotype was observed a handful of times. The chain combines TRBV14 with TRBJ2-7; no clear D. V was pared by 6 bases and J by 0 bases, with 9 bases between. The CDR3 totals 13 residues. Germline-derived CDR1 and CDR2 are SGHDN and FVKESK. The CDR3 protein is CASSPKDSYEQYF. As DNA, the CDR3 is TGTGCCAGCAGTCCTAAAGACTCCTACGAGCAGTACTTC.

Many counts were recorded for this clonotype. The chain carries TRBV12-3 or TRBV12-4 and TRBJ2-3, with 9 bases identical to TRBD2. The CDR3 sequence is 15 residues long. Trimming took 6 bases from V and 0 from J; bases not matched to a gene: 4. CDR3 bases: TGTGCCAGCAGACTTAGCGGGGGTAGCACAGATACGCAGTATTTT. Its protein product is CASRLSGGSTDTQYF.

This clonotype was recorded a few times. The chain recombines TRBV7-6 with TRBJ2-7; 7 bases fit TRBD1. In germline, CDR1 is SGHVS, CDR2 FNYEAQ. CDR3 size: 14 residues. The V and J ends lost 2 bases and 2 bases, in that order; junction bases with no gene match: 3. As DNA, the CDR3 is TGTGCCAGCAGCTTATCGACAGGGCCCTACGAGCAGTACTTC. This codes for CASSLSTGPYEQYF.

There are many counts of this clonotype. The rearrangement links TRBV13 to TRBJ1-3, with 7 nucleotides matching TRBD1. CDR3 length: 15 residues. Losses at the gene ends were 4 bases for V and 4 bases for J; bases not matched to a gene: 7. Germline V lookup: CDR1 PRHDT, CDR2 FYEKMQ (reference sequence). CDR3 region: CASSSETTGGNTIYF. The DNA for the CDR3 is TGTGCCAGCAGCTCCGAAACGACAGGGGGAAACACCATATATTTT.

Many counts were recorded for this clonotype. The chain employs TRBV10-3 and TRBJ1-5, with 9 nucleotides matching TRBD1. The length of the CDR3 is 16 residues. Germline V gene data show CDR1 as ENHRY and CDR2 as SYGVKD. With 0 bases clipped from V and 5 bases from J, the junction kept 5 bases outside the gene matches. DNA of the CDR3: TGTGCCATCAGTGAGTCCCCGGGACAGGGATATCAGCCCCAGCATTTT. It codes for CAISESPGQGYQPQHF.

This clonotype was detected ten times or more. This chain connects TRBV6-6 to TRBJ2-1; D remains ambiguous. Germline V gene data show CDR1 as MNHNY and CDR2 as SVGAGI (reference sequence). This CDR3 region has 14 residues. Trimming shortened V by 7 bases and J by 0 bases, and 10 bases separated the two germline ends. As DNA, the CDR3 is TGTGCCAGCAATATTGGGGTCTCCTACAATGAGCAGTTCTTC. Translation: CASNIGVSYNEQFF.

This clonotype was seen at least ten times. V and J are TRBV2 and TRBJ1-1; a weak D match, TRBD1 (5 bases). V was clipped by 5 bases and J by 3 bases, with 13 bases between them. The CDR3 sequence is 14 residues long. Germline V gene data show CDR1 as SNHLY and CDR2 as FYNNEI. The CDR3: CASSPEWGYTEAFF. CDR3 DNA sequence: TGTGCCAGCAGTCCTGAGTGGGGCTACACTGAAGCTTTCTTT.

This clonotype appeared many times. This CDR3 is CASSPAWRTDTQYF. In DNA form, the CDR3 reads TGTGCCAGCAGCCCCGCCTGGCGCACAGATACGCAGTATTTT. The V and J genes are TRBV7-8 and TRBJ2-3; no clear D. The V gene's germline CDR1 is SGHVS and CDR2 FQNEAQ. CDR3 length: 14 amino acids. V was cut by 5 bases and J by 1 base, with 10 bases left in between.

This clonotype was picked up many times. This rearrangement joins TRBV5-6 to TRBJ1-2, with D possibly being TRBD1 (6 bases). V was cut by 2 bases and J by 14 bases, with 31 bases left in between. Germline CDR1 is SGHDT and CDR2 is YYEEEE. This CDR3 region has 17 residues. The CDR3 DNA sequence: TGTGCCAGCAGCTTAGATCGGCCGGGGGCGGCCCTATCGCTATGGACCTTC. Its translation is CASSLDRPGAALSLWTF.

J is TRBJ1-5 and V is TRBV6-2 or TRBV6-3; a possible D gene is TRBD1 (5 bases). Germline V CDR1 and CDR2: MNHEY, SVGEGT. CDR3 length: 14 residues. V was trimmed by 3 bases and J by 2 bases, leaving 8 bases between them. The CDR3 spells CASSYETGNQPQHF. The CDR3 nucleotides read TGTGCCAGCAGTTATGAGACAGGCAATCAGCCCCAGCATTTT.

This clonotype showed up many times. The rearrangement links TRBV5-1 to TRBJ1-5, with D unclear. V dropped 0 bases and J dropped 0 bases, with 10 bases sitting between them. The CDR3 has 16 residues. In germline, CDR1 is SGHRS, CDR2 YFSETQ. The CDR3: CASSLVTDSSNQPQHF. The CDR3 DNA reads as TGCGCCAGCAGCTTGGTTACAGACTCTAGCAATCAGCCCCAGCATTTT.

This clonotype occurred many times. The genes are TRBV11-2 and TRBJ2-7; D uncertain. Germline-derived CDR1 and CDR2 are SGHAT and FQNNGV. The CDR3 length is 15 residues. Trimming pared 2 bases from V and 0 bases from J, leaving 11 bases between. The CDR3 loop is CASSLLAASSYEQYF. The CDR3 DNA sequence: TGTGCCAGCAGCTTACTTGCGGCGAGCTCCTACGAGCAGTACTTC.

This clonotype was seen ten or more times. This chain links TRBV6-5 with TRBJ2-2, with TRBD1 identical over 7 bases. CDR3 length: 15 amino acids. With V trimmed by 7 bases and J by 7 bases, 12 bases remained unmatched. CDR1 is MNHEY, CDR2 SVGAGI, per germline. CDR3 DNA sequence: TGTGCCAGCAAACTGGGGACAGCATGGGGCGGGGAGCTGTTTTTT. The encoded protein is CASKLGTAWGGELFF.

CDR3 protein: CASSFGDGNTEAFF. The CDR3 DNA reads TGTGCCAGCAGCTTTGGTGACGGGAACACTGAAGCTTTCTTT. The rearrangement joins TRBV13 to TRBJ1-1; D gene uncertain. This CDR3 contains 14 residues. The V gene's germline CDR1 is PRHDT and CDR2 FYEKMQ (reference sequence). V lost 3 bases and J 1 base, leaving 9 bases between the germline ends.

The sample holds many counts of this clonotype. This sequence joins TRBV6-5 and TRBJ1-2; D may be TRBD1 (6 bases). Germline V CDR1 and CDR2: MNHEY, SVGAGI. The CDR3 runs to 13 residues. The V and J ends lost 10 bases and 2 bases respectively, with 14 bases between them. This chain's CDR3 is CATGFRGNYGYTF. Written as DNA, the CDR3 is TGTGCCACCGGATTCAGGGGAAACTATGGCTACACCTTC.

This clonotype was observed a few times. The rearrangement uses TRBV19 and TRBJ2-7, with 7 bases fitting TRBD2. The germline gives CDR1 LNHDA, CDR2 SQIVND (reference sequence). Trimming cost V 6 bases and J 3 bases; bases outside gene matches: 8. The CDR3 runs to 14 residues. The CDR3: CASSDGRGYYEQYF. CDR3 sequence (DNA): TGTGCCAGTAGCGATGGGCGGGGGTACTACGAGCAGTACTTC. The whole variable domain, remainder taken from reference TRBV19 and TRBJ2-7, is DGGITQSPKYLFRKEGQNVTLSCEQNLNHDAMYWYRQDPGQGLRLIYYSQIVNDFQKGDIAEGYSVSREKKESFPLTVTSAQKNPTAFYLCASSDGRGYYEQYFGPGTRLTVT.

In this sample, this clonotype turned up many times. The CDR3 DNA follows: TGTGCCAGCAGCCAAGTGACGGGACAGGCCCTAGGCTACACCTTC. Residues: CASSQVTGQALGYTF. The J gene is TRBJ1-2, the V gene TRBV3-1; 8 positions match TRBD1. Looked up from germline, CDR1 is LGHDT and CDR2 is YNNKEL (reference sequence). The CDR3 contains 15 residues. The V segment lost 1 base and the J segment 8 bases; nucleotides outside the gene matches: 9.

At least ten counts were recorded for this clonotype. The rearrangement uses TRBV27 and TRBJ2-3; D remains unclear. Trimming removed 5 bases at V and 2 bases at J, with 11 bases between. CDR1 is MNHEY, CDR2 SMNVEV, per germline (reference sequence). CDR3 size: 14 residues. CDR3: CASSPSSHTDTQYF. CDR3 nucleotides: TGTGCCAGCAGTCCCAGTTCGCACACAGATACGCAGTATTTT.

The chain uses TRBV12-3 or TRBV12-4 and TRBJ2-2; D perhaps matches TRBD1 (5 bases). V lost 6 bases and J lost 1, with 15 bases in between. The length of the CDR3 is 16 residues. The CDR3 sequence is CASSYPKGWNTGELFF. The CDR3 DNA follows: TGTGCCAGCAGCTACCCGAAGGGGTGGAACACCGGGGAGCTGTTTTTT.

The sample holds a few counts of this clonotype. The chain carries TRBV29-1 and TRBJ1-1; D not resolved. The V end was cut by 3 bases, the J end by 1 base, with 9 bases between. The CDR3 is made up of 13 amino acids. Germline lookup yields CDR1 SQVTM and CDR2 ANQGSEA. The CDR3 loop reads CSVDRHQNTEAFF. The CDR3 DNA reads TGCAGCGTTGATCGTCATCAGAACACTGAAGCTTTCTTT. The full variable domain, with the rest looked up from reference TRBV29-1 and TRBJ1-1, is SAVISQKPSRDICQRGTSLTIQCQVDSQVTMMFWYRQQPGQSLTLIATANQGSEATYESGFVIDKFPISRPNLTFSTLTVSNMSPEDSSIYLCSVDRHQNTEAFFGQGTRLTVV.

This clonotype has ten or more counts. The chain links TRBV29-1 to TRBJ2-3; tentatively, D is TRBD1 (7 bases). This CDR3 has 14 residues. The V gene lost 7 bases and the J gene lost 4 bases, with 18 bases spanning the gap. Germline CDR1 SQVTM, CDR2 ANQGSEA. CDR3 in DNA: TGCAGCGACGCGATTCAGGGGGGAGCAGATACGCAGTATTTT. Translated, it gives CSDAIQGGADTQYF.

As to this clonotype: This could be a read error, since a much larger clone is one nucleotide away. The conserved phenylalanine or tryptophan is not found at the CDR3 terminus, so this likely reflects a read error. This rearrangement joins TRBV20-1 to TRBJ2-7, with a weak D call TRBD2 (6 bases). The CDR3 totals 15 residues. Germline V gene data show CDR1 as DFQATT and CDR2 as SNEGSKA (reference sequence). Trimming shortened V by 4 bases and J by 4 bases, and 20 bases separated the two germline ends. The CDR3 loop reads CSAIIAVGPGYEQYL. DNA of the CDR3: TGCAGTGCTATAATAGCGGTGGGGCCGGGTTACGAGCAGTACCTC.

This clonotype was observed many times. The chain has TRBV6-8 and TRBJ2-4, with D tentatively TRBD2 (5 bases). In germline, CDR1 is MNHGY, CDR2 SAAAGT. The ends were cut back, 2 bases at V and 11 bases at J, with 13 bases in the middle. This CDR3 is built from 13 residues. CDR3 residues: CASSYPHGNLQYF. CDR3 nucleotide sequence: TGTGCCAGCAGTTACCCTCACGGGAATCTTCAGTACTTC.

This clonotype was picked up many times. The chain has TRBV5-4 and TRBJ1-1; no clear D. The CDR3 runs to 14 residues. Germline V gene lookup returns CDR1 SGHNT and CDR2 YYREEE (reference sequence). With 0 bases removed from V and 3 bases from J, the gap between germline ends came to 9 bases. The CDR3 DNA reads TGTGCCAGCAGCTTGGCCAATCGGGACACTGAAGCTTTCTTT. This sequence encodes CASSLANRDTEAFF. The full variable domain, its missing parts supplied by reference TRBV5-4 and TRBJ1-1, is ETGVTQSPTHLIKTRGQQVTLRCSSQSGHNTVSWYQQALGQGPQFIFQYYREEENGRGNFPPRFSGLQFPNYSSELNVNALELDDSALYLCASSLANRDTEAFFGQGTRLTVV.

This clonotype was observed a few times. The V and J genes are TRBV6-6 and TRBJ2-4; 8 bases line up with TRBD1. The CDR3 is 14 amino acids. From germline, CDR1 is MNHNY and CDR2 SVGAGI (reference sequence). V gave up 5 bases and J gave up 3 bases; unmatched junction bases: 3. The DNA of the CDR3 is TGTGCCAGCAGTCCTGACAGGGGCAAAAACATTCAGTACTTC. Its protein is CASSPDRGKNIQYF.

In the case of this clonotype: One end of the junction fails to match germline, which may point to a read error. The chain carries TRBV7-6 and TRBJ1-5; no clear D. The CDR3 is 16 amino acids. Germline CDR1 SGHVS, CDR2 FNYEAQ. The CDR3 coding sequence is TGTGCCAGCAGCTTACTTGGCGGAAATAGCAATCAGCCCAAGCATTTT. It translates to CASSLLGGNSNQPKHF.

The sample holds many counts of this clonotype. V gene TRBV15 combines with J gene TRBJ1-2, with 9 bases lining up with TRBD1. The CDR3 covers 15 residues. Unmatched junction bases numbered 6, after V lost 3 bases and J lost 4 bases. CDR1 is LNHNV and CDR2 is YYDKDF in the germline V gene (reference sequence). The CDR3 region has the DNA TGTGCCACCAGCAGCGGGACAGGGATCACCTATGGCTACACCTTC. Amino acid sequence: CATSSGTGITYGYTF.

This clonotype was counted ten times or more. The chain uses TRBV4-3 and TRBJ1-2, with 7 bases matching TRBD1. Germline trimming cut 3 bases from V and 5 bases from J; bases unmatched to any gene: 12. Germline CDR1 is LGHNA and CDR2 is YSLEER. This CDR3 contains 16 residues. This CDR3 is CASSQDTGTVKYGYTF. The CDR3 DNA reads as TGCGCCAGCAGCCAGGACACCGGGACAGTTAAATATGGCTACACCTTC.

This clonotype showed up many times. V usage is TRBV6-2 or TRBV6-3 and J usage is TRBJ1-5; possibly TRBD1 for D (6 bases). The CDR3 spans 16 residues. Per germline, CDR1 MNHEY and CDR2 SVGEGT. V lost 6 bases and J 11 bases, leaving 26 bases between the germline ends. The CDR3 region has the DNA TGTGCCAGCAGCCCCCATCGGGGGGGGGCCGTGATGACCCAGCATTTT. It is translated as CASSPHRGGAVMTQHF.

J is TRBJ2-6 and V is TRBV10-3, with D maybe TRBD2 (6 bases). V dropped 6 bases and J dropped 0 bases, with 21 bases sitting between them. The CDR3 spans 19 residues. Germline CDR1 reads ENHRY; CDR2 reads SYGVKD. CDR3 amino acids: CAISPGLNGALSGANVLTF. The CDR3 nucleotides are TGTGCCATCAGCCCGGGACTTAACGGGGCGCTCTCTGGGGCCAACGTCCTGACTTTC.

This clonotype was observed many times. J is TRBJ1-1 and V is TRBV20-1, with a tentative D call TRBD1 (5 bases). The length of the CDR3 is 15 residues. Germline V lookup: CDR1 DFQATT, CDR2 SNEGSKA (reference sequence). Trimming took 5 bases from V and 7 from J, leaving 23 bases between them. CDR3 sequence reads: CSAPTVGGALGEAFF. CDR3 nucleotides: TGCAGTGCTCCTACGGTTGGAGGGGCATTGGGTGAAGCTTTCTTT.